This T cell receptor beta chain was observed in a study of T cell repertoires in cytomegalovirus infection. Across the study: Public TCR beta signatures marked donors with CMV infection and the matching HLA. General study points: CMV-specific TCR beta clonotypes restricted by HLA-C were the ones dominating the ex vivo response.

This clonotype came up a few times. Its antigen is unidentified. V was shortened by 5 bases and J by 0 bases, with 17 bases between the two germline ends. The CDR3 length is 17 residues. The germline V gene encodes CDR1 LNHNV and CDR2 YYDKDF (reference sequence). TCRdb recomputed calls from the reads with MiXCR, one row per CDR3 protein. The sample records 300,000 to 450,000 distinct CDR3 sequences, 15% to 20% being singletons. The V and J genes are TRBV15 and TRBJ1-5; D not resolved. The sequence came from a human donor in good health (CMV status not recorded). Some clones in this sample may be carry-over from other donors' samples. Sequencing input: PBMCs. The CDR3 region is CATSEKRYLYSNQPQHF. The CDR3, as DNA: TGTGCCACCAGCGAAAAACGATACCTCTATAGCAATCAGCCCCAGCATTTT.